The 25 T cell receptor beta chains presented below share a single source sample, sequenced in a study of shared clonotypes between healthy human individuals. CD8 cells classed as naive were CD45RO-negative and positively selected for CCR7, excluding terminally differentiated effector memory CD45RA+ cells. Profiling relied on immunoSEQ multiplex PCR, and the TCRdb table lists in-frame clones only, not all of them. This sample has about 2.1 million clones, with roughly 95% found just once. The sample comprised naive CD8+ T cells from PBMCs. The source is a man aged 18 to 30 in good health. Some clones in this sample may be carry-over from other donors' samples.

The chain has TRBV5-1 and TRBJ2-5; tentative D call: TRBD1 (6 bases). Trimming stripped 0 bases from V and 4 bases from J, with 13 bases between. The germline V gene has CDR1 SGHRS and CDR2 YFSETQ. The CDR3 extends over 15 amino acids. The CDR3 region has the DNA TGCGCCAGCAGCTTGGCCGGTCCAGGGGCAGAGACCCAGTACTTC. Its protein is CASSLAGPGAETQYF.

On this clone itself: The sample has other DNA sequences that encode this CDR3 too. This chain links TRBV28 with TRBJ2-7, with D perhaps matching TRBD2 (5 bases). There are 11 residues in the CDR3. Germline values: CDR1 MDHEN, CDR2 SYDVKM. With 3 bases removed from V and 7 bases from J, the gap between germline ends came to 7 bases. The CDR3 sequence is CASSFRDEQYF. The DNA for the CDR3 is TGTGCCAGCAGTTTCCGGGATGAGCAGTACTTC. The full variable domain, with the rest looked up from reference TRBV28 and TRBJ2-7, is DVKVTQSSRYLVKRTGEKVFLECVQDMDHENMFWYRQDPGLGLRLIYFSYDVKMKEKGDIPEGYSVSREKKERFSLILESASTNQTSMYLCASSFRDEQYFGPGTRLTVT.

CDR3 nucleotides: TGTGCCAGCAGCGAGGACGGGATCCCAGGTGCCGGGGAGCTGTTTTTT. Its translation: CASSEDGIPGAGELFF. The chain has TRBV9 and TRBJ2-2; D possibly corresponds to TRBD2 (5 bases). CDR1 is SGDLS, CDR2 YYNGEE, per germline. CDR3 length: 16 residues. With 3 bases removed from V and 6 bases from J, the gap between germline ends came to 18 bases.

The chain carries TRBV7-9 and TRBJ1-1; 7 bases map to TRBD1. With 1 base clipped from V and 0 bases from J, the junction kept 5 bases outside the gene matches. The germline V gene encodes CDR1 SEHNR and CDR2 FQNEAQ (reference sequence). CDR3 length: 16 residues. This chain's CDR3 is CASSLGGQVMNTEAFF. CDR3 in DNA: TGTGCCAGCAGCTTAGGAGGACAGGTTATGAACACTGAAGCTTTCTTT.

The rearrangement uses TRBV27 and TRBJ1-5; D perhaps matches TRBD1 (5 bases). The CDR3 contains 17 residues. Between the trimmed V and J ends, which lost 1 base and 2 bases, there was a span of 15 bases. Germline values: CDR1 MNHEY, CDR2 SMNVEV (reference sequence). CDR3 residues: CASSLWGRSGGNQPQHF. The CDR3 DNA reads TGTGCCAGCAGTTTATGGGGCAGATCGGGTGGCAATCAGCCCCAGCATTTT.

This chain joins TRBV28 and TRBJ1-1; possibly TRBD1 for D (6 bases). CDR1 is MDHEN, CDR2 SYDVKM, per germline. Between the trimmed V and J ends, which lost 7 bases and 10 bases, there was a span of 22 bases. The CDR3 extends over 14 amino acids. In nucleotides, the CDR3 is TGTGCCAGCAACCAACGACAGGCCTATCCGGCAGCTTTCTTT. Translating gives CASNQRQAYPAAFF.

V usage is TRBV11-2 and J usage is TRBJ1-1, with 8 bases fitting TRBD1. Trimming cost V 4 bases and J 1 base; bases outside gene matches: 2. Germline values: CDR1 SGHAT, CDR2 FQNNGV. CDR3 length: 14 residues. The CDR3 protein is CASSSGQGNTEAFF. CDR3 DNA: TGTGCCAGCAGCTCCGGACAGGGGAACACTGAAGCTTTCTTT.

The chain is built from TRBV7-3 and TRBJ2-7; D possibly corresponds to TRBD2 (7 bases). With 5 bases removed from V and 3 bases from J, the gap between germline ends came to 23 bases. In germline, CDR1 is SGHTA, CDR2 FQGTGA. The CDR3 consists of 17 residues. The CDR3 DNA sequence: TGTGCCAGCAGCCTTAAGCCCCCCGTGGGGGGGCACTACGAGCAGTACTTC. This codes for CASSLKPPVGGHYEQYF.

J is TRBJ2-2 and V is TRBV7-9, with TRBD2 matching over 7 bases. Trimming removed 1 base from V and 13 bases from J; junction bases left unmatched: 12. The CDR3 is 15 residues long. Germline CDR1 SEHNR, CDR2 FQNEAQ (reference sequence). In nucleotides, the CDR3 is TGTGCCAGCAGCTTAGGGGCTGGCAGCGGGAATCGGCTGTTTTTT. This codes for CASSLGAGSGNRLFF.

A single count supports this clone. V gene TRBV7-3 combines with J gene TRBJ2-2, with no clear D. CDR3 size: 16 residues. The germline CDR1 and CDR2 sequences are SGHTA and FQGTGA. V lost 8 bases and J 0 bases, leaving 16 bases between the germline ends. The DNA for the CDR3 is TGTGCCAGCTCCATTTCGGGCGGCGCGAACACCGGGGAGCTGTTTTTT. It specifies CASSISGGANTGELFF.

The rearrangement links TRBV7-2 to TRBJ2-5; possible D gene TRBD1, 6 bases. Germline-derived CDR1 and CDR2 are SGHTA and FQGNSA. Between the trimmed V and J ends, which lost 1 base and 5 bases, there was a span of 20 bases. The CDR3 sequence is 17 residues long. The CDR3 protein is CASSLGAVGAKWETQYF. The CDR3 coding sequence is TGTGCCAGCAGCTTAGGGGCAGTGGGGGCAAAATGGGAGACCCAGTACTTC.

Concerning this clone itself: Other DNA sequences of this sample code for an identical CDR3. The CDR3 loop reads CASSLGSLNTEAFF. For the CDR3, the DNA is TGTGCCAGCAGCTTAGGATCGCTTAACACTGAAGCTTTCTTT. The chain recombines TRBV7-9 with TRBJ1-1, with D hard to call. The CDR3 consists of 14 residues. Germline values: CDR1 SEHNR, CDR2 FQNEAQ (reference sequence). V was shortened by 1 base and J by 2 bases, with 8 bases between the two germline ends. The entire variable domain, with the rest obtained from reference TRBV7-9 and TRBJ1-1, is as follows: DTGVSQNPRHKITKRGQNVTFRCDPISEHNRLYWYRQTLGQGPEFLTYFQNEAQLEKSRLLSDRFSAERPKGSFSTLEIQRTEQGDSAMYLCASSLGSLNTEAFFGQGTRLTVV.

DNA of the CDR3: TGTGCCAGCTCAGGACAGTATAATGAAAAACTGTTTTTT. Translation: CASSGQYNEKLFF. J is TRBJ1-4 and V is TRBV27, with a possible D match to TRBD1 (6 bases). This CDR3 is built from 13 residues. CDR1 is MNHEY, CDR2 SMNVEV, per germline (reference sequence). Trimming took 8 bases from V and 4 from J, leaving 11 bases between them. Full variable domain (remainder filled in from reference TRBV27 and TRBJ1-4): EAQVTQNPRYLITVTGKKLTVTCSQNMNHEYMSWYRQDPGLGLRQIYYSMNVEVTDKGDVPEGYKVSRKEKRNFPLILESPSPNQTSLYFCASSGQYNEKLFFGSGTQLSVL.

The chain links TRBV29-1 to TRBJ2-7; 9 bases agree with TRBD1. The trim removed 6 bases at V and 4 bases at J, leaving 7 bases unmatched. CDR3 length equals 13 residues. Germline values: CDR1 SQVTM, CDR2 ANQGSEA. Written as DNA, the CDR3 is TGCAGCGTCATGGGACAGGGTATTTACGAGCAGTACTTC. Translating it yields CSVMGQGIYEQYF.

J is TRBJ2-1 and V is TRBV5-6; D perhaps matches TRBD2 (5 bases). The CDR3 has 16 amino acids. Trimming took off 7 bases at V and 0 bases at J, with 17 bases between the two ends. CDR1 and CDR2 from the germline V gene are SGHDT and YYEEEE. The CDR3 loop is CASSTGGGHSYNEQFF. CDR3 nucleotide sequence: TGTGCCAGCTCCACCGGCGGCGGGCACTCCTACAATGAGCAGTTCTTC.

The chain uses TRBV5-1 and TRBJ2-1; 9 nucleotides agree with TRBD2. CDR1 is SGHRS, CDR2 YFSETQ, per germline. With V trimmed by 1 base and J by 5 bases, 10 bases remained unmatched. The CDR3 length is 17 residues. This chain's CDR3 is CASSLRLAGVLNNEQFF. As DNA, the CDR3 is TGCGCCAGCAGCTTGAGATTAGCGGGAGTACTGAACAATGAGCAGTTCTTC.

The chain links TRBV28 to TRBJ2-3, with 9 bases identical to TRBD2. The CDR3 totals 15 residues. J gave up 1 base and V 5 bases, and 4 bases lay outside the gene matches. CDR1 and CDR2 (germline): MDHEN, SYDVKM. The CDR3, as DNA: TGTGCCAGCAGTCTTAGCGGGAGAGGCACAGATACGCAGTATTTT. Translating gives CASSLSGRGTDTQYF.

Note on this clone: The sample contains more than one DNA sequence encoding this CDR3. The chain employs TRBV27 and TRBJ2-7; D not resolved. From germline, CDR1 is MNHEY and CDR2 SMNVEV (reference sequence). V lost 5 bases and J lost 2, with 7 bases in between. The CDR3 sequence is 12 residues long. CDR3 DNA sequence: TGTGCCAGCAGTCCCGGAACCTACGAGCAGTACTTC. Translating gives CASSPGTYEQYF.

J is TRBJ2-7 and V is TRBV5-4, with 9 bases lining up with TRBD1. In germline, CDR1 is SGHNT, CDR2 YYREEE (reference sequence). The CDR3 covers 15 residues. The ends lost 2 bases at V and 4 bases at J; junction bases unmatched: 7. CDR3 sequence reads: CASSFHGDRVYEQYF. The CDR3 DNA reads TGTGCCAGCAGCTTCCACGGGGACAGGGTATACGAGCAGTACTTC.

The chain employs TRBV7-8 and TRBJ1-4; no definite D call. Per the germline V gene, CDR1 is SGHVS and CDR2 is FQNEAQ. V lost 3 bases and J 0 bases, leaving 14 bases between the germline ends. The CDR3 loop spans 17 amino acids. The CDR3 region has the DNA TGTGCCAGCAGCTTTTTCGGCGAGGCTCCAACTAATGAAAAACTGTTTTTT. This encodes CASSFFGEAPTNEKLFF.

This sequence joins TRBV11-2 and TRBJ2-7; 9 nucleotides align to TRBD2. Trimming at V came to 3 bases and at J to 3 bases, leaving 12 bases not matched to a gene. The CDR3 contains 17 residues. Germline V lookup: CDR1 SGHAT, CDR2 FQNNGV. The CDR3 reads CASSFASGIGAGYEQYF. DNA for the CDR3: TGTGCCAGCAGCTTCGCTAGCGGGATCGGTGCCGGCTACGAGCAGTACTTC.

As DNA, the CDR3 is TGTGCCATCCAAACCGGGACTAGCGGGAGAACAGATACGCAGTATTTT. This sequence encodes CAIQTGTSGRTDTQYF. This chain uses TRBV28 with TRBJ2-3, with TRBD2 matching over 14 bases. Per the germline V gene, CDR1 is MDHEN and CDR2 is SYDVKM. This CDR3 is 16 amino acids long. V lost 10 bases and J lost 3; bases outside the gene matches: 9.

V usage is TRBV6-4 and J usage is TRBJ2-3, with a tentative D call TRBD2 (5 bases). The V end lost 11 bases, the J end lost 4 bases, and 19 bases lay between the germline ends. The CDR3 is 14 residues long. CDR1 is MRHNA, CDR2 SNTAGT, per germline. CDR3 nucleotide sequence: TGTGCCTACCGGCCGCTTGGTAGCGCAGATACGCAGTATTTT. As protein: CAYRPLGSADTQYF.

The chain recombines TRBV7-8 with TRBJ2-1; weak D call: TRBD2 (6 bases). The CDR3 covers 13 residues. V gave up 3 bases and J gave up 4 bases, with 7 bases separating them. Germline lookup yields CDR1 SGHVS and CDR2 FQNEAQ. The CDR3 DNA sequence: TGTGCCAGCAGCTTTAGCGGATACAATGAGCAGTTCTTC. It codes for CASSFSGYNEQFF. Variable domain in full (rest from reference TRBV7-8 and TRBJ2-1): GAGVSQSPRYKVAKRGQDVALRCDPISGHVSLFWYQQALGQGPEFLTYFQNEAQLDKSGLPSDRFFAERPEGSVSTLKIQRTQQEDSAVYLCASSFSGYNEQFFGPGTRLTVL.

The chain combines TRBV5-1 with TRBJ2-5, with 9 bases aligning to TRBD1. The J segment lost 5 bases and the V segment lost 1 base, leaving 3 bases of the junction unmatched. The CDR3 runs 14 residues. Germline V gives CDR1 SGHRS, CDR2 YFSETQ. The CDR3 DNA reads TGCGCCAGCAGCTTGTATGACAGGGGGGAGACCCAGTACTTC. Protein product: CASSLYDRGETQYF.